This T cell receptor beta chain is from a study of blood T cells in healthy people across ages. V lost 0 bases, J lost 3 bases, and 8 bases lay in between. In germline, CDR1 is LGHNA, CDR2 YSLEER. This CDR3 spans 15 amino acids. Sample-barcoded 5' priming and a J-beta primer mix drove a second PCR of about 7 to 11 cycles. One entry per CDR3 protein, called by TCRdb with MiXCR from the 5' RACE reads. The sample has roughly 1,000,000 distinct CDR3 sequences; under 30% are singletons. The sample was also linked to a second study, of T cells of mothers and their children. That work states: The study found slightly higher but non-significant overlap in related versus unrelated mother-child pairs.

The sequence came from a girl aged 2 to 9 in good health. The J gene is TRBJ1-4, the V gene TRBV4-3; D call uncertain. Sequenced: blood. The CDR3 nucleotides read TGCGCCAGCAGCCAAGACTCGGGGTCTAATGAAAAACTGTTTTTT. This gives the protein CASSQDSGSNEKLFF.